This record covers a single T cell receptor beta chain. Single viable CD3+CD4+CD8-CD45RO+ cells were sorted as the memory CD4+ T cells. These data come from a study of memory CD4+ T cells and cytomegalovirus serostatus. Overall study context: Healthy Belgian adult donors included about 10 CMV-positive and 24 CMV-negative people.

Some clones are missing from TCRdb's copy, which holds only in-frame ones; the method was immunoSEQ multiplex PCR. The repertoire consists of about 75,000 clones, with 78% occurring once and the leading ten covering 2.6%. Germline V gene sequence: CDR1 MDHEN, CDR2 SYDVKM. This CDR3 has 12 amino acids. Trimming removed 6 bases from V and 4 bases from J, with 10 bases in between. Sequenced: memory CD4+ T cells from blood. This TCR was sampled from an adult in good health and CMV-seropositive. The chain recombines TRBV28 with TRBJ2-7; no definite D call. The CDR3 reads CASSRVRYEQYF. CDR3 bases: TGTGCCAGCAGCCGCGTTAGGTACGAGCAGTACTTC.